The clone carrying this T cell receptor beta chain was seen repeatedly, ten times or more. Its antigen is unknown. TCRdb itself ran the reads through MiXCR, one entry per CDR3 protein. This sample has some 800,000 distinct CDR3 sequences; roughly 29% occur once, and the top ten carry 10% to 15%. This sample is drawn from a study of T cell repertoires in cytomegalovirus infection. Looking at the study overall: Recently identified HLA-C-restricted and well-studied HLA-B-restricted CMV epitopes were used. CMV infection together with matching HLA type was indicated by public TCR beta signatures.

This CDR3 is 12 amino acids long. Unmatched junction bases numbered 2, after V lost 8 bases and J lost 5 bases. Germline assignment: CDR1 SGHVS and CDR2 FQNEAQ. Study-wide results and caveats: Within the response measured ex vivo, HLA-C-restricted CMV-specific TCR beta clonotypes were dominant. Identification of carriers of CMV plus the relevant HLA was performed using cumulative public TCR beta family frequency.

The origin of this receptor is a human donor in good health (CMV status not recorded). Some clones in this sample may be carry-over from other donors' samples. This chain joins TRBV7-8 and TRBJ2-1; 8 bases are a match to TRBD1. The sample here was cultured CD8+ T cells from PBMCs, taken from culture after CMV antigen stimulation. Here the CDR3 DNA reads TGTGCCAGCGCGACAGGGGACAATGAGCAGTTCTTC. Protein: CASATGDNEQFF.